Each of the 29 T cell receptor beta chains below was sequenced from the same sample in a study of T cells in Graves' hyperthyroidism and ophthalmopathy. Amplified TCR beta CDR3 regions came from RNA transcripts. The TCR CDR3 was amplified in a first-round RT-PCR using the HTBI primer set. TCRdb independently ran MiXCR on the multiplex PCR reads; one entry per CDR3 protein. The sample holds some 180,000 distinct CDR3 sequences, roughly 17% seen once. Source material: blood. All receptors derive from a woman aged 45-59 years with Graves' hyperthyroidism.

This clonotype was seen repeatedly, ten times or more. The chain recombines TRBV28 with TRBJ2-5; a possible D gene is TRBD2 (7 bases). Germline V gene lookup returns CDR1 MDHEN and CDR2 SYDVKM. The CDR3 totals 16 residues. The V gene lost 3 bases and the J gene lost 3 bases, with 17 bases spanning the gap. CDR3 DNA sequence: TGTGCCAGCAGTTTCCCCTCGTGGGGGGGCGAAGAGACCCAGTACTTC. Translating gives CASSFPSWGGEETQYF.

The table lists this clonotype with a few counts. In DNA form, the CDR3 reads TGCGCCAGCAGCCAAGGCAGGGCCGGCGTCGGTTCACCCCTCCACTTT. This codes for CASSQGRAGVGSPLHF. The rearrangement joins TRBV4-1 to TRBJ1-6; maybe TRBD1 (5 bases). CDR3 length equals 16 residues. CDR1 and CDR2 from the germline V gene are MGHRA and YSYEKL. Trimming pared 1 base from V and 9 bases from J, leaving 16 bases between.

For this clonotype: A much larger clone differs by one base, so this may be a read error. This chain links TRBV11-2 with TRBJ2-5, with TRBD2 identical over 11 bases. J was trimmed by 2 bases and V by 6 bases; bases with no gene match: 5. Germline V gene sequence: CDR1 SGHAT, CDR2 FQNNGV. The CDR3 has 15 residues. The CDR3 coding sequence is TGTGCCAGCAGACCCGGGACTAGCGGACAAGAGACCCAGTACTTC. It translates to CASRPGTSGQETQYF.

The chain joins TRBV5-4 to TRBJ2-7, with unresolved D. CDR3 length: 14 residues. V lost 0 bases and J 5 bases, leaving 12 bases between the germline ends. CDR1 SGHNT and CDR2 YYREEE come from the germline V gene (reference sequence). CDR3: CASSLAFRRDEQYF. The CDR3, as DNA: TGTGCCAGCAGCTTGGCCTTTAGGAGAGACGAGCAGTACTTC.

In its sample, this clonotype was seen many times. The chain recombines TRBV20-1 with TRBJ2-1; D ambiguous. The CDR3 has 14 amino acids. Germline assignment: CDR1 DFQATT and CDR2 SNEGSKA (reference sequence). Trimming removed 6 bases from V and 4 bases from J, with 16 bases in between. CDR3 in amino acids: CSASDPEPYNEQFF. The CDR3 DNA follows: TGCAGTGCATCAGACCCGGAACCTTACAATGAGCAGTTCTTC.

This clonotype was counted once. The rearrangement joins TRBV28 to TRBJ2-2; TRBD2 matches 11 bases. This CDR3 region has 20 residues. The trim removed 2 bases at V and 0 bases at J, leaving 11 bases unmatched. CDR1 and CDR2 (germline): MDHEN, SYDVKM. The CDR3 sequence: CASSLRPLAGGPPNTGELFF. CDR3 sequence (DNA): TGTGCCAGCAGTTTAAGGCCGTTAGCGGGAGGGCCCCCGAACACCGGGGAGCTGTTTTTT.

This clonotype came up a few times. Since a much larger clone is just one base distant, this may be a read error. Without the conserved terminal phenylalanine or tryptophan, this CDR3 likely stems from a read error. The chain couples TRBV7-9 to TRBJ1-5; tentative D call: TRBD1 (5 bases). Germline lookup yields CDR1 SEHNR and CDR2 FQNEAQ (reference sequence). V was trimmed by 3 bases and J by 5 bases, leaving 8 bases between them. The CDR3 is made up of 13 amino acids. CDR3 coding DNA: TGTGCCAGCAGCTTTACAGGTGATCAGCCCCAGCATCTT. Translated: CASSFTGDQPQHL.

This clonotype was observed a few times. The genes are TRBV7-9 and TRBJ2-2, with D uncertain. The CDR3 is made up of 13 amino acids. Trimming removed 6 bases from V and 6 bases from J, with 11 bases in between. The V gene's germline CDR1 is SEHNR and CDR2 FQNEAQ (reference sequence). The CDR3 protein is CASSPVRSGELFF. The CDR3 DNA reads TGTGCCAGCAGTCCGGTGAGATCCGGGGAGCTGTTTTTT.

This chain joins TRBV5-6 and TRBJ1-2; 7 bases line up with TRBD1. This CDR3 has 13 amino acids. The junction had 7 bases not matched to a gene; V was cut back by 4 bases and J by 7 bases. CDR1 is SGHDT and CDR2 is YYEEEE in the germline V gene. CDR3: CASSRGDRGGYTF. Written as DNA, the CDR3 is TGTGCCAGCAGCAGAGGGGACAGAGGTGGCTACACCTTC.

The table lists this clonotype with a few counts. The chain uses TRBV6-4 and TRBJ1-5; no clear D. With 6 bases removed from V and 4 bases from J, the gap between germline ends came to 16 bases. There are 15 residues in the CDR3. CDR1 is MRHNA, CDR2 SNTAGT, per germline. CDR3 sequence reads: CASRDDRGGNQPQHF. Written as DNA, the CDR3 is TGTGCCAGCAGAGACGACCGAGGAGGAAATCAGCCCCAGCATTTT.

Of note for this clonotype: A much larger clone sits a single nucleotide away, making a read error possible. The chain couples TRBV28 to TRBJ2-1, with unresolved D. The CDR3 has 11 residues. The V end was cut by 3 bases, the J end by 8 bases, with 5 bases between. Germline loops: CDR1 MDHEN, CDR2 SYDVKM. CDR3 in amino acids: CASSFRDEQFF. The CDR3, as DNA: TGTGCCAGCAGTTTCCGAGATGAGCAGTTCTTC. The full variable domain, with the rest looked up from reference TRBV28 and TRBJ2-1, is DVKVTQSSRYLVKRTGEKVFLECVQDMDHENMFWYRQDPGLGLRLIYFSYDVKMKEKGDIPEGYSVSREKKERFSLILESASTNQTSMYLCASSFRDEQFFGPGTRLTVL.

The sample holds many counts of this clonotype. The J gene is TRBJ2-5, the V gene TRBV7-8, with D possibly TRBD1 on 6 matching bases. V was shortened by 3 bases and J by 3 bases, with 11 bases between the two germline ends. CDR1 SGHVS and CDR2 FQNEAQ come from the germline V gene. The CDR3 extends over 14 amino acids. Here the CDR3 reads CASSLGRGEETQYF. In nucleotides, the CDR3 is TGTGCCAGCAGCTTGGGCAGGGGTGAAGAGACCCAGTACTTC. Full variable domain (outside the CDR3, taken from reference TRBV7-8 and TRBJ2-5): GAGVSQSPRYKVAKRGQDVALRCDPISGHVSLFWYQQALGQGPEFLTYFQNEAQLDKSGLPSDRFFAERPEGSVSTLKIQRTQQEDSAVYLCASSLGRGEETQYFGPGTRLLVL.

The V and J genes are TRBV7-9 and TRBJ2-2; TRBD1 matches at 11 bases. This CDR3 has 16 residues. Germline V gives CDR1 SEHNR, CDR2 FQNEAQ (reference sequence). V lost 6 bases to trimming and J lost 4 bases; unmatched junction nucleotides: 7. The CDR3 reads CASSATGTGGTGELFF. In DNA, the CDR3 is TGTGCCAGCAGTGCTACCGGGACAGGGGGCACCGGGGAGCTGTTTTTT. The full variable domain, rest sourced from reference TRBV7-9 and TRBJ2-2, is DTGVSQNPRHKITKRGQNVTFRCDPISEHNRLYWYRQTLGQGPEFLTYFQNEAQLEKSRLLSDRFSAERPKGSFSTLEIQRTEQGDSAMYLCASSATGTGGTGELFFGEGSRLTVL.

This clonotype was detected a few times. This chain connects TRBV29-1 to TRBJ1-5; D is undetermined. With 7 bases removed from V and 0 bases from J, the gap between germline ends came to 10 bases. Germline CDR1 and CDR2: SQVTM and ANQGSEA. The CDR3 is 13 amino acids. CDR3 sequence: CSAQENSNQPQHF. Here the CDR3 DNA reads TGCAGCGCGCAGGAGAATAGCAATCAGCCCCAGCATTTT.

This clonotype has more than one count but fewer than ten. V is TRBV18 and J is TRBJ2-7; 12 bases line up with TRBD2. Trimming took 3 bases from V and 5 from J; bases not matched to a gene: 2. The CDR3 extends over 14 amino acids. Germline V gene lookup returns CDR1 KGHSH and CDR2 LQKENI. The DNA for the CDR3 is TGTGCCAGCTCACCGACTAGCGGGAGAAACGAGCAGTACTTC. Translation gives CASSPTSGRNEQYF.

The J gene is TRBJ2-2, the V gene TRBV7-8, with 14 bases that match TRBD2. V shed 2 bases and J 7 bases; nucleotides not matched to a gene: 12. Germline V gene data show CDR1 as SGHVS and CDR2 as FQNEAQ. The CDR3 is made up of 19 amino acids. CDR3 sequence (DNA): TGTGCCAGCAGCTTAAGGTCGACTAGGACTAGCGGGAGGAGCGGGGAGCTGTTTTTT. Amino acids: CASSLRSTRTSGRSGELFF.

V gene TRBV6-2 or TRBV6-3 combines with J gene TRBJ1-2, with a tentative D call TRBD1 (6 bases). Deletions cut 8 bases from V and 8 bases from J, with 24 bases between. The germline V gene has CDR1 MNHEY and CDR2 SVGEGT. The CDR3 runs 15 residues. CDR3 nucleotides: TGTGCCAGCGGGCACCGGGACACCGGAGGAGGAGGCTACACCTTC. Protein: CASGHRDTGGGGYTF.

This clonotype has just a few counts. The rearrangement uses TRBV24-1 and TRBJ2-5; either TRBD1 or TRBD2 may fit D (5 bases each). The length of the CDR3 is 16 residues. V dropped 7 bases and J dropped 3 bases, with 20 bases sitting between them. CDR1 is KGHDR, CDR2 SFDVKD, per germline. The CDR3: CATSPHSKLGEETQYF. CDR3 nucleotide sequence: TGTGCCACCAGCCCCCACAGTAAACTGGGGGAAGAGACCCAGTACTTC.

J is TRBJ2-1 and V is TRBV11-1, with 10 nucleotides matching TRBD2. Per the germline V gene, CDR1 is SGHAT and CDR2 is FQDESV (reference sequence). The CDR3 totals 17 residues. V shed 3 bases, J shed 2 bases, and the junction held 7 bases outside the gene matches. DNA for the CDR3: TGTGCCAGCAGCTTCGGTAGCGGGAGGAGTCCCTACAATGAGCAGTTCTTC. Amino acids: CASSFGSGRSPYNEQFF.

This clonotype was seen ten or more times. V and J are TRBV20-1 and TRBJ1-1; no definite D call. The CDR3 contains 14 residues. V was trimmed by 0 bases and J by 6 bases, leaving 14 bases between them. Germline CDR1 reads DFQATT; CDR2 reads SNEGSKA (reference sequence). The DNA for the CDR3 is TGCAGTGCTAGAGATGAGGGTTCCGCGGCTGAAGCTTTCTTT. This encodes CSARDEGSAAEAFF.

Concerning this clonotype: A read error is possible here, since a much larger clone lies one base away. The CDR3 sequence: CSVQEMNTEASF. Written as DNA, the CDR3 is TGCAGCGTACAGGAGATGAACACTGAAGCTTCCTTT. The V and J genes are TRBV29-1 and TRBJ1-1, with D tentatively TRBD1 (5 bases). This CDR3 is built from 12 residues. Germline V CDR1 and CDR2: SQVTM, ANQGSEA.

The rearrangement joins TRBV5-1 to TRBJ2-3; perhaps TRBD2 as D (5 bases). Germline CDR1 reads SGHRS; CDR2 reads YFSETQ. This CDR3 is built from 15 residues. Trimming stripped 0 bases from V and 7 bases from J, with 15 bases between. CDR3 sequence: CASSLAPGVGNTQYF. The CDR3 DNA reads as TGCGCCAGCAGCTTGGCCCCCGGGGTCGGAAATACGCAGTATTTT.

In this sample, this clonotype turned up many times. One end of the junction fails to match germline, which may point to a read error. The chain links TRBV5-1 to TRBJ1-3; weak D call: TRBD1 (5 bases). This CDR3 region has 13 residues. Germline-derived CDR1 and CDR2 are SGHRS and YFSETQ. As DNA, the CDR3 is TGTGCCAGCAGCCGCGACAGCGGAAACACCATATATTTT. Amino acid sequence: CASSRDSGNTIYF.

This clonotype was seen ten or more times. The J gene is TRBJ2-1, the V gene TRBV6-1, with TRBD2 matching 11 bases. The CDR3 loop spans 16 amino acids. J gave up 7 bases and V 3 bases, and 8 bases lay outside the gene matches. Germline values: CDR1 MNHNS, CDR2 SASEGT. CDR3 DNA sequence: TGTGCCAGCAGTGAGGGGACTAGCGGCCGGCCAAATGAGCAGTTCTTC. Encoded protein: CASSEGTSGRPNEQFF.

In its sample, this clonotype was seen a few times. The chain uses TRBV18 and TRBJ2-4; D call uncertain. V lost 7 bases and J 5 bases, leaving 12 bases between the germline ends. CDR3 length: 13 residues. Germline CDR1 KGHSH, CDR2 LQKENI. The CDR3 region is CASLWGGENIQYF. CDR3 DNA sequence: TGTGCCAGCTTGTGGGGTGGTGAAAACATTCAGTACTTC.

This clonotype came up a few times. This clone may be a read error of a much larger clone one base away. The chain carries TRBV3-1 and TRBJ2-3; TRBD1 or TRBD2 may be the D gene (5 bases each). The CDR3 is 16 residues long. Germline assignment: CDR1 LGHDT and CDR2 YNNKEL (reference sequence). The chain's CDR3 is CVSSRMGELVTDTQYF. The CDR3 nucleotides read TGTGTCAGCAGCCGGATGGGGGAGCTTGTTACAGATACGCAGTATTTT.

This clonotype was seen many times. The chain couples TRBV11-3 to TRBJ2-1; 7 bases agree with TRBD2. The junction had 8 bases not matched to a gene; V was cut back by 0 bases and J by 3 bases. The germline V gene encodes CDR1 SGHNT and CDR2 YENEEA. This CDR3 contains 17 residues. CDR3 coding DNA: TGTGCCAGCAGCTTAGATCCACTGGCGGGGGACTACAATGAGCAGTTCTTC. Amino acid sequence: CASSLDPLAGDYNEQFF.

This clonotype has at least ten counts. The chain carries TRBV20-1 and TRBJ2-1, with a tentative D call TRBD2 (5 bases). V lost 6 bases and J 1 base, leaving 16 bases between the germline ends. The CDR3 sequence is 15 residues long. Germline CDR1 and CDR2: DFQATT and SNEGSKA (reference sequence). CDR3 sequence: CSAKVRESSYNEQFF. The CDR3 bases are TGCAGTGCAAAGGTGAGGGAATCGTCCTACAATGAGCAGTTCTTC.

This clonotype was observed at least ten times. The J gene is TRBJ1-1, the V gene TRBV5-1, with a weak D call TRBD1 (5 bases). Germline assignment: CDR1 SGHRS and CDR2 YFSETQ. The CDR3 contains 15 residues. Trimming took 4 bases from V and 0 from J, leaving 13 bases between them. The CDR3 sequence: CASSGTGTVNTEAFF. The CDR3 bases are TGCGCCAGCAGCGGTACCGGGACGGTGAACACTGAAGCTTTCTTT.